Presented here are 20 T cell receptor beta chains from one specimen sequenced in a study of response to subunit inactivated influenza vaccine. TCRdb re-derived calls from the RT-PCR reads in MiXCR, one entry per CDR3 protein. This sample has 500,000 to 550,000 distinct CDR3 sequences, with approximately 7.6% found just once. The sample was PBMCs from blood, taken around 2 years after vaccination. These receptors originate from a man aged 45 to 70 who received an inactivated influenza vaccine.

This clonotype has only a few counts. The V and J genes are TRBV7-2 and TRBJ1-2; D is possibly TRBD1 (6 bases). The CDR3 contains 15 residues. V lost 8 bases to trimming and J lost 5 bases, with 21 bases between them. CDR1 SGHTA and CDR2 FQGNSA come from the germline V gene. The CDR3 nucleotides are TGTGCCAGCTCCCCCCGGGGGCAGGGTGGATATGGCTACACCTTC. Amino acids: CASSPRGQGGYGYTF.

This clonotype was detected ten times or more. This sequence joins TRBV11-2 and TRBJ2-7; D not resolved. Trimming removed 5 bases from V and 0 bases from J, with 14 bases in between. The CDR3 loop spans 15 amino acids. Germline CDR1 is SGHAT and CDR2 is FQNNGV. The CDR3 is CASSPPTASSYEQYF. CDR3 nucleotides: TGTGCCAGCAGCCCTCCCACGGCGAGCTCCTACGAGCAGTACTTC. The whole variable domain, remainder taken from reference TRBV11-2 and TRBJ2-7, is EAGVAQSPRYKIIEKRQSVAFWCNPISGHATLYWYQQILGQGPKLLIQFQNNGVVDDSQLPKDRFSAERLKGVDSTLKIQPAKLEDSAVYLCASSPPTASSYEQYFGPGTRLTVT.

V gene TRBV12-3 or TRBV12-4 combines with J gene TRBJ2-1, with TRBD2 matching 10 bases. The CDR3 length is 15 residues. The J segment lost 5 bases and the V segment lost 6 bases, leaving 7 bases of the junction unmatched. CDR3 loop: CASRESGGAHNEQFF. The CDR3 DNA reads as TGTGCCAGCAGAGAAAGCGGGGGGGCCCACAATGAGCAGTTCTTC.

The J gene is TRBJ2-3, the V gene TRBV10-3; D call uncertain. V dropped 3 bases and J dropped 4 bases, with 2 bases sitting between them. Germline assignment: CDR1 ENHRY and CDR2 SYGVKD. This CDR3 spans 11 amino acids. DNA for the CDR3: TGTGCCATCAGTGACTCAGATACGCAGTATTTT. Translated: CAISDSDTQYF.

The CDR3 nucleotides read TGTGCCAGCAGCTTGGCCGGAGGTAGGGGGGAGACCCAGTACTTC. As protein: CASSLAGGRGETQYF. This rearrangement joins TRBV5-6 to TRBJ2-5, with TRBD1 as a possible D gene (6 bases). CDR1 is SGHDT and CDR2 is YYEEEE in the germline V gene. V was pared by 0 bases and J by 5 bases, with 14 bases between. The CDR3 loop spans 15 amino acids.

This clonotype was seen repeatedly, ten times or more. This rearrangement joins TRBV13 to TRBJ2-7, with TRBD1 matching over 11 bases. From germline, CDR1 is PRHDT and CDR2 FYEKMQ (reference sequence). J gave up 4 bases and V 4 bases, and 6 bases lay outside the gene matches. The CDR3 consists of 15 residues. In nucleotides, the CDR3 is TGTGCCAGCAGCTCCCGTGGGACAGGGGGATACGAGCAGTACTTC. The encoded protein is CASSSRGTGGYEQYF.

This chain uses TRBV5-1 with TRBJ1-4, with 8 bases aligning to TRBD1. The CDR3 totals 15 residues. Germline lookup yields CDR1 SGHRS and CDR2 YFSETQ. The ends lost 4 bases at V and 5 bases at J; junction bases unmatched: 7. For the CDR3, the DNA is TGCGCCAGCAGCGGAACCGGGACAGGAAATGAAAAACTGTTTTTT. Its protein is CASSGTGTGNEKLFF.

This clonotype was picked up a small number of times. V gene TRBV24-1 combines with J gene TRBJ2-5; TRBD2 matches 14 bases. This CDR3 has 16 residues. CDR1 and CDR2 (germline): KGHDR, SFDVKD. The trim removed 4 bases at V and 7 bases at J, leaving 7 bases unmatched. CDR3 coding DNA: TGTGCCACCAGTGACCCGGGACTAGCGGGAGTGGTGACCCAGTACTTC. This codes for CATSDPGLAGVVTQYF.

CDR3 sequence (DNA): TGCGCCAGCAGCCCCGGCCCGGGAGGGCCGACGGAGCAGTTCTTC. Translation: CASSPGPGGPTEQFF. The J gene is TRBJ2-1, the V gene TRBV5-1; 8 bases match TRBD2. CDR3 length: 15 residues. The junction had 13 bases not matched to a gene; V was cut back by 4 bases and J by 10 bases. Germline V gene lookup returns CDR1 SGHRS and CDR2 YFSETQ.

This clonotype was observed a few times. The chain couples TRBV20-1 to TRBJ2-7; TRBD1 matches 9 bases. V shed 3 bases, J shed 3 bases, and the junction held 6 bases outside the gene matches. CDR3 length: 14 amino acids. Looked up from germline, CDR1 is DFQATT and CDR2 is SNEGSKA (reference sequence). DNA for the CDR3: TGCAGTGCTAGGCCCCCGGGACAGGGCTACGAGCAGTACTTC. Its protein is CSARPPGQGYEQYF.

This clonotype has just a few counts. This rearrangement joins TRBV27 to TRBJ2-1, with D maybe TRBD1 (5 bases). The CDR3 contains 15 residues. Trimming took 3 bases from V and 7 from J, leaving 16 bases between them. Germline lookup yields CDR1 MNHEY and CDR2 SMNVEV (reference sequence). The CDR3 nucleotides are TGTGCCAGCAGTTTTCAAGGGGCAGTTTTAAATGAGCAGTTCTTC. Its protein product is CASSFQGAVLNEQFF.

This clonotype was seen repeatedly, ten times or more. This sequence joins TRBV28 and TRBJ2-1; 11 nucleotides match TRBD2. Germline values: CDR1 MDHEN, CDR2 SYDVKM. This CDR3 spans 14 amino acids. The V segment lost 6 bases and the J segment 5 bases; nucleotides outside the gene matches: 3. CDR3 residues: CASRGTSGHNEQFF. The DNA for the CDR3 is TGTGCCAGCAGAGGGACTAGCGGTCACAATGAGCAGTTCTTC. Full variable domain (remainder filled in from reference TRBV28 and TRBJ2-1): DVKVTQSSRYLVKRTGEKVFLECVQDMDHENMFWYRQDPGLGLRLIYFSYDVKMKEKGDIPEGYSVSREKKERFSLILESASTNQTSMYLCASRGTSGHNEQFFGPGTRLTVL.

This clonotype appeared a few times. The chain carries TRBV4-3 and TRBJ1-1; maybe TRBD1 (6 bases). The CDR3 runs 16 residues. Per the germline V gene, CDR1 is LGHNA and CDR2 is YSLEER. Trimming took 0 bases from V and 6 from J, leaving 17 bases between them. CDR3 amino acids: CASSQDARQGYPEAFF. CDR3 sequence (DNA): TGCGCCAGCAGCCAAGATGCGAGGCAGGGGTACCCTGAAGCTTTCTTT.

This clonotype was detected many times. The rearrangement uses TRBV5-1 and TRBJ2-2; D gene uncertain. The CDR3 is made up of 13 amino acids. Looked up from germline, CDR1 is SGHRS and CDR2 is YFSETQ. V was pared by 0 bases and J by 6 bases, with 6 bases between. The CDR3, as DNA: TGCGCCAGCAGCTTGGATCAGGCCGGGGAGCTGTTTTTT. It codes for CASSLDQAGELFF.

This clonotype was recorded a few times. The chain has TRBV7-2 and TRBJ2-1; 10 nucleotides align to TRBD1. The CDR3 totals 15 residues. V shed 4 bases and J 6 bases; nucleotides not matched to a gene: 6. From germline, CDR1 is SGHTA and CDR2 FQGNSA. The CDR3 reads CASSSGQGSFNEQFF. The CDR3 DNA follows: TGTGCCAGCAGCTCGGGACAGGGGAGTTTCAATGAGCAGTTCTTC.

This clonotype showed up just a few times. The rearrangement links TRBV7-2 to TRBJ1-2, with 8 bases identical to TRBD1. CDR3 length: 13 residues. Germline V gene data show CDR1 as SGHTA and CDR2 as FQGNSA. Trimming took 5 bases from V and 7 from J; bases not matched to a gene: 6. The CDR3 sequence: CASSPDRASGYTF. DNA for the CDR3: TGTGCCAGCAGCCCGGACAGGGCGAGTGGCTACACCTTC. The entire variable domain, with the rest obtained from reference TRBV7-2 and TRBJ1-2, is as follows: GAGVSQSPSNKVTEKGKDVELRCDPISGHTALYWYRQSLGQGLEFLIYFQGNSAPDKSGLPSDRFSAERTGGSVSTLTIQRTQQEDSAVYLCASSPDRASGYTFGSGTRLTVV.

CDR3 sequence reads: CATQLGSRGNEQFF. The CDR3 DNA is TGTGCCACCCAATTGGGGTCTCGGGGCAATGAGCAGTTCTTC. The chain carries TRBV19 and TRBJ2-1; tentative D call: TRBD2 (5 bases). Deletions cut 10 bases from V and 6 bases from J, with 19 bases between. Germline CDR1 reads LNHDA; CDR2 reads SQIVND (reference sequence). The CDR3 length is 14 residues.

This clonotype was seen a handful of times. The chain joins TRBV13 to TRBJ2-1; D ambiguous. Trimming removed 2 bases at V and 9 bases at J, with 5 bases between. The CDR3 is made up of 11 amino acids. The germline CDR1 and CDR2 sequences are PRHDT and FYEKMQ (reference sequence). The DNA of the CDR3 is TGTGCCAGCAGCTTATCAAGTGAGCAGTTCTTC. It yields the protein CASSLSSEQFF.

The V gene is TRBV7-2, the J gene TRBJ1-2, with D possibly matching TRBD1 (5 bases). Germline V gives CDR1 SGHTA, CDR2 FQGNSA. CDR3 length equals 15 residues. With 7 bases removed from V and 3 bases from J, the gap between germline ends came to 18 bases. This CDR3 reads CASKNRRRGDYGYTF. The CDR3 DNA sequence: TGTGCCAGCAAGAACAGACGGCGGGGCGACTATGGCTACACCTTC.

This clonotype appeared a few times. The V gene is TRBV5-1, the J gene TRBJ2-2; tentatively, D is TRBD1 (5 bases). The CDR3 consists of 17 residues. Germline V gene lookup returns CDR1 SGHRS and CDR2 YFSETQ. Trimming shortened V by 1 base and J by 4 bases, and 17 bases separated the two germline ends. CDR3 bases: TGCGCCAGCAGCTTGAGTTCCGCAGGGCTGCGCACCGGGGAGCTGTTTTTT. It yields the protein CASSLSSAGLRTGELFF.